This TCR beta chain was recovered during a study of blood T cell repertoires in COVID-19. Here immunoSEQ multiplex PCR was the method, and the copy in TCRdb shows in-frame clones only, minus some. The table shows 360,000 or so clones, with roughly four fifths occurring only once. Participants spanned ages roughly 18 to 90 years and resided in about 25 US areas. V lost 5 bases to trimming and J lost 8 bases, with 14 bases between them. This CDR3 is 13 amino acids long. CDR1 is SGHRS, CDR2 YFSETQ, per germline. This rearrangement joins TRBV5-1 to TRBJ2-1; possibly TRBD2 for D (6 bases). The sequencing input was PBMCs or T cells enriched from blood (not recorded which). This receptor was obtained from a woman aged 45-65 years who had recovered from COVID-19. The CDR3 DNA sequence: TGCGCCAGCAGAGCTAGCGAGGCCGATGAGCAGTTCTTC. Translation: CASRASEADEQFF.